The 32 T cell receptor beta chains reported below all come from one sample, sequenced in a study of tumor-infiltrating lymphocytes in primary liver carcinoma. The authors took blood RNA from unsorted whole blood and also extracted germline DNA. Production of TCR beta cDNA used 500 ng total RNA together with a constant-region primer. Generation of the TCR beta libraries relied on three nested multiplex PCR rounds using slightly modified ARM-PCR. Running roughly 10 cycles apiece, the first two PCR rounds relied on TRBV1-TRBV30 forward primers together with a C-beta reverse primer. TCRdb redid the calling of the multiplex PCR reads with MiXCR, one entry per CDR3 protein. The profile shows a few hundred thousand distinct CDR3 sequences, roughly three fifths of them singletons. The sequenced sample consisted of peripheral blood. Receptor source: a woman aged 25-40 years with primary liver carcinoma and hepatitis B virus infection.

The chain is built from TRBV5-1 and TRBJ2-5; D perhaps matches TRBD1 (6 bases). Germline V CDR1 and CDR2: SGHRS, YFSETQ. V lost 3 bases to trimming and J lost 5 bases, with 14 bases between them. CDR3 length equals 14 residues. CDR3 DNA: TGCGCCAGCAGCTGGAATACAGGGTTGGAGACCCAGTACTTC. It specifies CASSWNTGLETQYF.

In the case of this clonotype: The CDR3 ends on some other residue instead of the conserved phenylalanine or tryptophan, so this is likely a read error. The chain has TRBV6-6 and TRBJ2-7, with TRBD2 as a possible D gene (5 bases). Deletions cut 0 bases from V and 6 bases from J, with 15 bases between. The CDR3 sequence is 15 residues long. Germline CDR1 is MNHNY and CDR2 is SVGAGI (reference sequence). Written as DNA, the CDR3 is TGTGCCAGCAGTTACTCGGGGAGCAAATACGGCGAGCAGTACCTC. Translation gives CASSYSGSKYGEQYL.

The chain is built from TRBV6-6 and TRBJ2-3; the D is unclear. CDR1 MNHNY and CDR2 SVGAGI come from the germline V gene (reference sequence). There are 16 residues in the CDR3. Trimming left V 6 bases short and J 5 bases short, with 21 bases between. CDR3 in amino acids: CASSLPLVGVLDTQYF. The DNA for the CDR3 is TGTGCCAGCAGCCTACCTTTAGTCGGAGTGCTAGATACGCAGTATTTT.

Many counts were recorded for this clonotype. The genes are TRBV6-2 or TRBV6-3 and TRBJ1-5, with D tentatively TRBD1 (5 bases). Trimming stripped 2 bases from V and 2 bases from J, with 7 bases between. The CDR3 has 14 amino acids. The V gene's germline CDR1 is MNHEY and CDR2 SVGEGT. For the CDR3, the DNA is TGTGCCAGCAGTTACGGGGGGGGCAATCAGCCCCAGCATTTT. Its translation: CASSYGGGNQPQHF.

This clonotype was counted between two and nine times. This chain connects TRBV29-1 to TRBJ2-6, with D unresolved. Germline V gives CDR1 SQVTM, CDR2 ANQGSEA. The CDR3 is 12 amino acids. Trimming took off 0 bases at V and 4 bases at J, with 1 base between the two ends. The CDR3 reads CSVEDGANVLTF. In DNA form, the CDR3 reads TGCAGCGTTGAAGACGGGGCCAACGTCCTGACTTTC.

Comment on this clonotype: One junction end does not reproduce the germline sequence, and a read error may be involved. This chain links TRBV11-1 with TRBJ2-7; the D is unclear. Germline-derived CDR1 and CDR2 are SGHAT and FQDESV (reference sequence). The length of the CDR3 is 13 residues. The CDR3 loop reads CASSLSRSYDQYF. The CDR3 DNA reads TGTGCCAGCAGTTTAAGCCGGTCCTACGACCAGTACTTC.

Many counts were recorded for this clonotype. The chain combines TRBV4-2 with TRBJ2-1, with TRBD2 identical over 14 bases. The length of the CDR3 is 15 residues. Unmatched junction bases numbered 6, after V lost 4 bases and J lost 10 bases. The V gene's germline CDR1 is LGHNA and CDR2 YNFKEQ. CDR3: CASSPRLAGGGEQFF. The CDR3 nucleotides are TGTGCCAGCAGCCCGCGACTAGCGGGAGGGGGGGAGCAGTTCTTC.

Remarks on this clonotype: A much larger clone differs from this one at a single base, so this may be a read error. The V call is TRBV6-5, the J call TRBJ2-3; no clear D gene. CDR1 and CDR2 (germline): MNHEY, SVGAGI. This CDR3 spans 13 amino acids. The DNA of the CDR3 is TGTGCCAGCGGTTACGGTCCGACAGATACGCAGTATTTT. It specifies CASGYGPTDTQYF.

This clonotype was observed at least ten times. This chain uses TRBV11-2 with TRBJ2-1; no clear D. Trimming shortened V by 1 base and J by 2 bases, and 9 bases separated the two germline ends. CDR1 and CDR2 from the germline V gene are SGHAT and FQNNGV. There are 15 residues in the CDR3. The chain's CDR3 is CASSLGGGAYNEQFF. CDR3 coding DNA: TGTGCCAGCAGCTTAGGTGGCGGAGCCTACAATGAGCAGTTCTTC.

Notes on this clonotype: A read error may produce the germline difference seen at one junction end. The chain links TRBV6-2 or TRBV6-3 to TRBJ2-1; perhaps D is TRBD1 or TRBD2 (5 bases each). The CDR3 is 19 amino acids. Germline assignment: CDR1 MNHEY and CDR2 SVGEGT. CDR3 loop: CASGYHSPRTSLSYNERFF. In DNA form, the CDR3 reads TGCGCCAGCGGATACCACAGCCCAAGGACATCCCTCTCCTACAATGAGCGGTTCTTC.

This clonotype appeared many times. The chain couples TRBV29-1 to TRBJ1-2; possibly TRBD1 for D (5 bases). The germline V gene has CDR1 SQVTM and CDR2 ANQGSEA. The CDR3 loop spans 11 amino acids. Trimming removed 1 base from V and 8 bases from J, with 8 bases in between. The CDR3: CSVEAEGGYTF. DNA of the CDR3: TGCAGCGTTGAAGCGGAGGGGGGCTACACCTTC.

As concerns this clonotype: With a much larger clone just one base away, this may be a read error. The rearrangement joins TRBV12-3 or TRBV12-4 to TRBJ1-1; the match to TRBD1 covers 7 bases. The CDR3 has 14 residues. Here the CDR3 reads CASSYRGQRTEASF. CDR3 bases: TGTGCCAGCAGTTATAGGGGGCAGCGAACTGAAGCTTCCTTT.

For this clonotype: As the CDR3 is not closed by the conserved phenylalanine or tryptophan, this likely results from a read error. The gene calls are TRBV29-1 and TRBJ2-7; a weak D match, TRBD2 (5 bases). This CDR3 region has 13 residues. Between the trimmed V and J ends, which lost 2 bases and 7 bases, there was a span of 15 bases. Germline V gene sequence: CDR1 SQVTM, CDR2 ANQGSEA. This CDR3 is CSVERASGEEQYY. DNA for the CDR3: TGCAGCGTTGAAAGGGCAAGCGGAGAGGAGCAGTACTAC.

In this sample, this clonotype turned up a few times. CDR3 region: CASSFGQGNEKLFF. The DNA of the CDR3 is TGTGCCAGCAGCTTTGGACAGGGGAATGAAAAACTGTTTTTT. V usage is TRBV7-9 and J usage is TRBJ1-4; 9 bases align to TRBD1. Trimming at V came to 3 bases and at J to 5 bases, leaving 1 base not matched to a gene. The length of the CDR3 is 14 residues. Germline CDR1 SEHNR, CDR2 FQNEAQ (reference sequence).

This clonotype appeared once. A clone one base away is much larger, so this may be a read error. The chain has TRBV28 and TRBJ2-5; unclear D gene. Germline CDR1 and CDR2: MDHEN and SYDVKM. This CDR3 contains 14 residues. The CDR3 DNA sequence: TGTGCCAGCAGTCATATACAAAGGTTAGAGACCCACTACTTC. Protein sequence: CASSHIQRLETHYF.

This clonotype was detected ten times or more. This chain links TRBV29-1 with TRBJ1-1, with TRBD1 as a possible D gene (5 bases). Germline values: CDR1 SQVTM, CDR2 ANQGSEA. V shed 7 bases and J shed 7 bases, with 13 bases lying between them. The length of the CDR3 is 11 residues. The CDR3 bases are TGCAGCGCGGGGGGATTCGGTGAAGCTTTCTTT. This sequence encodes CSAGGFGEAFF.

CDR3 sequence: CARSPSGLSNQPQHF. The CDR3, as DNA: TGTGCCAGGAGCCCCTCGGGGCTTAGCAATCAGCCCCAGCATTTT. The chain employs TRBV12-3 or TRBV12-4 and TRBJ1-5, with D possibly matching TRBD1 (5 bases). V shed 9 bases and J shed 0 bases, with 15 bases lying between them. This CDR3 is built from 15 residues.

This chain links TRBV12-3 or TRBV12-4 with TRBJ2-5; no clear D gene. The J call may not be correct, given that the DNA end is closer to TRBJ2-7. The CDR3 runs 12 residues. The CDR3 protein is CANAGSPYEQYF. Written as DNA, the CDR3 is TGTGCCAACGCAGGAAGTCCCTACGAGCAGTACTTC.

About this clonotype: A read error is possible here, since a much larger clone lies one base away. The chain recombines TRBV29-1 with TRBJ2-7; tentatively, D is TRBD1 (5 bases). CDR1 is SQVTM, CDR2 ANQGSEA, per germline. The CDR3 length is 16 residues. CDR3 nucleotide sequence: TGCAGCGTTGAACTTTCCAAGGGGCGAAACTCCCACGAGCAGTACTTC. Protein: CSVELSKGRNSHEQYF.

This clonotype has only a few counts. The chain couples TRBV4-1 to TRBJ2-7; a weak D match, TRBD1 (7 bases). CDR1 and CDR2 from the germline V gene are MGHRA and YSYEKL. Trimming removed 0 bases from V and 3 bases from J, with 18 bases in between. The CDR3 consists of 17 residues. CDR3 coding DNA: TGCGCCAGCAGCCAAGACGTAGGAACAGGGGACTTCTACGAGCAGTACTTC. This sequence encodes CASSQDVGTGDFYEQYF.

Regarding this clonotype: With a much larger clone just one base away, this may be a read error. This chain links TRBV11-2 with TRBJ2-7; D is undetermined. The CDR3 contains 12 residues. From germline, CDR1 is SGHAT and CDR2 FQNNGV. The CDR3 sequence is CANSPLNYEQYF. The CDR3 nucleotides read TGTGCCAACAGCCCCCTCAACTACGAGCAGTACTTC.

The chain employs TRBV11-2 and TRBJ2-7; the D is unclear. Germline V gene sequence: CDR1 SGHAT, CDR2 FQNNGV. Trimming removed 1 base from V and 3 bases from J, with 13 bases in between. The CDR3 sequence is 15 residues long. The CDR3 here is CASSLASNRVYEQYF. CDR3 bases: TGTGCCAGCAGCTTAGCCTCTAATCGAGTCTACGAGCAGTACTTC.

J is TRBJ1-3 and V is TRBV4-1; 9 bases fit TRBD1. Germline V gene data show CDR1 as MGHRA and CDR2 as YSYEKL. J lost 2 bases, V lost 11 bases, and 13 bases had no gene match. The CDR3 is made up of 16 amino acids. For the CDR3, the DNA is TGCGCCTGCGGCCAAATACAGGGGGCGCCTGGAAACACCATATATTTT. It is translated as CACGQIQGAPGNTIYF.

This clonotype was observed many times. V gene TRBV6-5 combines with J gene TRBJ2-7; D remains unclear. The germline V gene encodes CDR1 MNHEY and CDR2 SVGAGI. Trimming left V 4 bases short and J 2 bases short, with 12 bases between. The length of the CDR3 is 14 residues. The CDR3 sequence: CASSSRLGTYEQYF. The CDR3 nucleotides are TGTGCCAGCAGTTCCCGACTGGGCACCTACGAGCAGTACTTC.

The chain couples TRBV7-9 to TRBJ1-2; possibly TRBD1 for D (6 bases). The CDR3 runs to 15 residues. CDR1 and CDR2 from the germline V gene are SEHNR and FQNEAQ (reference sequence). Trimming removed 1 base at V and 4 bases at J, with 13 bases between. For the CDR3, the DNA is TGTGCCAGCAGCTTAGGTTCGACAGGTCCCTATGGCTACACCTTC. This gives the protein CASSLGSTGPYGYTF.

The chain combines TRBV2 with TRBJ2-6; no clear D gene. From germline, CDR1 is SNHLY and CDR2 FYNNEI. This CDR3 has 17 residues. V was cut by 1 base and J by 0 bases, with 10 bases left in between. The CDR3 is CASSEEGTASGANVLTF. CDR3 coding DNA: TGTGCCAGCAGTGAAGAGGGAACAGCCTCTGGGGCCAACGTCCTGACTTTC.

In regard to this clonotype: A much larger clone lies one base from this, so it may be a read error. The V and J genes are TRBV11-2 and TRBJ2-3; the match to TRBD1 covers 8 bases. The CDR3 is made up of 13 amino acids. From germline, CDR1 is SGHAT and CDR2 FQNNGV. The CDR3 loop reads CASSSQGADMQYF. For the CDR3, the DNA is TGTGCCAGCAGCTCTCAGGGGGCAGATATGCAGTATTTT.

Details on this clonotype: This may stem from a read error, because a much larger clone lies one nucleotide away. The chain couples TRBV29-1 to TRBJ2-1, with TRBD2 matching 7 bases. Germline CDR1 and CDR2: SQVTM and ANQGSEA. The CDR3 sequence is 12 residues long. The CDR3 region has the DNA TGCAGCGGAGACGGGGACTACAATGAGCAGTCCTTC. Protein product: CSGDGDYNEQSF.

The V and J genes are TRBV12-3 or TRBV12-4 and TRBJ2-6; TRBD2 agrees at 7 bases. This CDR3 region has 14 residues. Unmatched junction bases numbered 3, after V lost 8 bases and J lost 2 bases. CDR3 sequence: CASRRGAGANVLTF. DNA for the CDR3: TGTGCCAGCCGACGGGGGGCTGGGGCCAACGTCCTGACTTTC.

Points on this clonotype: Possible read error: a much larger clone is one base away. Here the CDR3 DNA reads TGTGCCAGCAGGTTAGACGTGGTCGCCTACCCGGGGGAAGCTTTCTTT. Its protein product is CASRLDVVAYPGEAFF. The chain is built from TRBV11-1 and TRBJ1-1; D gene unclear. The CDR3 length is 16 residues. Looked up from germline, CDR1 is SGHAT and CDR2 is FQDESV (reference sequence).

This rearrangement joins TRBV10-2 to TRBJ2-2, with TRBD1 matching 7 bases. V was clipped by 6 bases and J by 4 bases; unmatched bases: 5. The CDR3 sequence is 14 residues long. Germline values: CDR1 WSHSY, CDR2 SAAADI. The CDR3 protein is CASSRDSGTGELFF. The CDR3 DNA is TGCGCCAGCAGCCGGGACAGTGGCACCGGGGAGCTGTTTTTT.

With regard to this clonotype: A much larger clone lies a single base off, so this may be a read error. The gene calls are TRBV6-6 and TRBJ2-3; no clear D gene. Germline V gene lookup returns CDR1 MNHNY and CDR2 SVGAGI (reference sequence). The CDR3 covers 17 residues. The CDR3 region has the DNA TGTGTCAGCAGTTACTCTACGTCGAATACCCGCACAGATACGCAGTATTTT. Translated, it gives CVSSYSTSNTRTDTQYF.